This TCR beta chain was documented in a study of control samples from healthy donors and cancer patients. The CDR3 spans 14 residues. In germline, CDR1 is GTSNPN, CDR2 SVGIG (reference sequence). V shed 0 bases, J shed 8 bases, and the junction held 1 base outside the gene matches. TCRdb's table, derived via immunoSEQ multiplex PCR, lists solely in-frame clones and lacks some. The table shows over 100,000 clones, with more than 80% occurring only once. Sequenced: blood. J is TRBJ2-3 and V is TRBV30; 14 nucleotides agree with TRBD2. The TCR was taken from a middle-aged man in good health. The DNA for the CDR3 is TGTGCCTGGAGTGTGGGGACTAGCGGGGGTACGCAGTATTTT. As protein: CAWSVGTSGGTQYF.